These 18 T cell receptor beta chains came from one sample sequenced in a study of blood T cell repertoires in COVID-19. Assay: immunoSEQ multiplex PCR; the TCRdb copy retains only in-frame clones and omits some. The sample consists of about 350,000 clones, about 88% of them appearing once. The sample was PBMCs or T cells enriched from blood (not recorded which). These receptor sequences come from a woman in her twenties or thirties who had been exposed to COVID-19.

The chain's CDR3 is CSVEGRTGVPLEAFF. The CDR3 DNA sequence: TGCAGCGTTGAAGGCCGGACAGGGGTCCCCCTTGAAGCTTTCTTT. The genes are TRBV29-1 and TRBJ1-1, with TRBD1 matching 9 bases. CDR3 length: 15 residues. Germline V gene sequence: CDR1 SQVTM, CDR2 ANQGSEA. V lost 1 base to trimming and J lost 7 bases; unmatched junction nucleotides: 10.

The rearrangement uses TRBV7-9 and TRBJ2-2; 7 bases line up with TRBD1. This CDR3 spans 16 amino acids. CDR1 and CDR2 from the germline V gene are SEHNR and FQNEAQ (reference sequence). After removal of 5 bases from V and 2 bases from J, the junction contained 8 bases not matched to a gene. CDR3 sequence reads: CASSEQGFPNTGELFF. For the CDR3, the DNA is TGTGCCAGCAGCGAACAGGGGTTCCCAAACACCGGGGAGCTGTTTTTT.

This clone occurred a few times. The V call is TRBV5-4, the J call TRBJ2-5, with TRBD1 matching over 8 bases. This CDR3 contains 15 residues. The V segment lost 0 bases and the J segment 5 bases; nucleotides outside the gene matches: 6. CDR1 is SGHNT, CDR2 YYREEE, per germline (reference sequence). The CDR3 reads CASSLATGAGETQYF. The DNA for the CDR3 is TGTGCCAGCAGCTTGGCGACAGGGGCGGGTGAGACCCAGTACTTC.

The chain links TRBV4-1 to TRBJ2-7, with 10 bases identical to TRBD1. There are 16 residues in the CDR3. Per germline, CDR1 MGHRA and CDR2 YSYEKL. J gave up 3 bases and V 3 bases, and 8 bases lay outside the gene matches. CDR3 amino acids: CASSQHGTGEIYEQYF. The CDR3 DNA follows: TGCGCCAGCAGCCAGCACGGGACAGGGGAAATCTACGAGCAGTACTTC.

This chain uses TRBV15 with TRBJ2-4; D gene uncertain. Germline V gene sequence: CDR1 LNHNV, CDR2 YYDKDF (reference sequence). V gave up 0 bases and J gave up 0 bases, with 12 bases separating them. The length of the CDR3 is 17 residues. In nucleotides, the CDR3 is TGTGCCACCAGCAGAGATCTGGGCATTTTAGCCAAAAACATTCAGTACTTC. It is translated as CATSRDLGILAKNIQYF.

The chain uses TRBV6-5 and TRBJ2-7; the match to TRBD2 covers 7 bases. Germline CDR1 MNHEY, CDR2 SVGAGI. The CDR3 runs 14 residues. Germline trimming cut 10 bases from V and 0 bases from J; bases unmatched to any gene: 9. The CDR3 loop reads CANKAGTSSYEQYF. Written as DNA, the CDR3 is TGTGCCAACAAAGCGGGAACAAGCTCCTACGAGCAGTACTTC.

The rearrangement links TRBV28 to TRBJ1-6, with a possible D match to TRBD1 (6 bases). The CDR3 length is 19 residues. Germline CDR1 MDHEN, CDR2 SYDVKM. V lost 5 bases, J lost 0 bases, and 20 bases lay in between. The CDR3 here is CASSPPRGAARSYNSPLHF. CDR3 bases: TGTGCCAGCAGTCCCCCTCGGGGGGCGGCCCGCTCCTATAATTCACCCCTCCACTTT. Full variable domain (missing parts from reference TRBV28 and TRBJ1-6): DVKVTQSSRYLVKRTGEKVFLECVQDMDHENMFWYRQDPGLGLRLIYFSYDVKMKEKGDIPEGYSVSREKKERFSLILESASTNQTSMYLCASSPPRGAARSYNSPLHFGNGTRLTVT.

The rearrangement links TRBV5-1 to TRBJ1-3; the D gene is possibly TRBD1 (5 bases). Looked up from germline, CDR1 is SGHRS and CDR2 is YFSETQ. The ends were cut back, 1 base at V and 0 bases at J, with 11 bases in the middle. CDR3 size: 16 residues. The CDR3 DNA sequence: TGCGCCAGCAGCTTGCCCCAGGGTACCTCTGGAAACACCATATATTTT. Translation gives CASSLPQGTSGNTIYF. The whole variable domain, filled in from reference TRBV5-1 and TRBJ1-3, reads KAGVTQTPRYLIKTRGQQVTLSCSPISGHRSVSWYQQTPGQGLQFLFEYFSETQRNKGNFPGRFSGRQFSNSRSEMNVSTLELGDSALYLCASSLPQGTSGNTIYFGEGSWLTVV.

This clone has ten or more counts. The rearrangement joins TRBV27 to TRBJ2-2; 8 positions agree with TRBD1. Germline CDR1 and CDR2: MNHEY and SMNVEV (reference sequence). Unmatched junction bases numbered 5, after V lost 7 bases and J lost 1 base. CDR3 length: 15 amino acids. The CDR3 is CASNYGTGNTGELFF. The CDR3 DNA follows: TGTGCCAGCAACTACGGGACAGGGAACACCGGGGAGCTGTTTTTT.

The chain joins TRBV19 to TRBJ2-7; TRBD1 matches at 7 bases. Germline trimming cut 5 bases from V and 4 bases from J; bases unmatched to any gene: 8. This CDR3 has 14 amino acids. CDR1 and CDR2 (germline): LNHDA, SQIVND (reference sequence). CDR3 region: CASSPTGIVYEQYF. CDR3 nucleotides: TGTGCCAGTAGTCCGACAGGGATTGTATACGAGCAGTACTTC.

V is TRBV5-1 and J is TRBJ2-2; 7 bases align to TRBD2. Germline loops: CDR1 SGHRS, CDR2 YFSETQ. This CDR3 contains 15 residues. Unmatched junction bases numbered 5, after V lost 1 base and J lost 5 bases. In DNA form, the CDR3 reads TGCGCCAGCAGCTTGCGGACTAGTGGTACCGGGGAGCTGTTTTTT. This sequence encodes CASSLRTSGTGELFF.

J is TRBJ1-2 and V is TRBV13; D is undetermined. This CDR3 has 15 amino acids. V lost 2 bases, J lost 3 bases, and 13 bases lay in between. Germline V gene sequence: CDR1 PRHDT, CDR2 FYEKMQ (reference sequence). The CDR3: CASSLFRLQHYGYTF. CDR3 DNA: TGTGCCAGCAGCTTATTTCGTTTACAGCACTATGGCTACACCTTC.

Written as DNA, the CDR3 is TGTGCCAGCAGCCAATCAACGACAGGGGGTAAAGAGACCCAGTACTTC. It translates to CASSQSTTGGKETQYF. The rearrangement links TRBV16 to TRBJ2-5, with 9 nucleotides matching TRBD1. V lost 0 bases to trimming and J lost 3 bases; unmatched junction nucleotides: 5. Germline CDR1 is KGHSY and CDR2 is FQNENV. CDR3 length equals 16 residues.

This sequence joins TRBV7-6 and TRBJ2-6; D is perhaps TRBD1 (5 bases). Germline assignment: CDR1 SGHVS and CDR2 FNYEAQ. The V gene lost 5 bases and the J gene lost 1 base, with 9 bases spanning the gap. The length of the CDR3 is 15 residues. In nucleotides, the CDR3 is TGTGCCAGCAGCACGACAGCGTCTGGGGCCAACGTCCTGACTTTC. Translation gives CASSTTASGANVLTF.

CDR3 in amino acids: CASSLRMRFNNEQFF. CDR3 nucleotide sequence: TGTGCCAGCAGTTTGAGAATGAGATTTAACAATGAGCAGTTCTTC. V gene TRBV28 combines with J gene TRBJ2-1; no definite D call. Trimming left V 3 bases short and J 5 bases short, with 14 bases between. From germline, CDR1 is MDHEN and CDR2 SYDVKM. This CDR3 is 15 amino acids long. The full variable domain, completed using reference TRBV28 and TRBJ2-1, is DVKVTQSSRYLVKRTGEKVFLECVQDMDHENMFWYRQDPGLGLRLIYFSYDVKMKEKGDIPEGYSVSREKKERFSLILESASTNQTSMYLCASSLRMRFNNEQFFGPGTRLTVL.

The CDR3 DNA sequence: TGCGCCAGCACCGTGGGCGGGCAGGTCACTGAAGCTTTCTTT. Amino acids: CASTVGGQVTEAFF. The rearrangement uses TRBV10-2 and TRBJ1-1; D gene ambiguous. Germline V gene lookup returns CDR1 WSHSY and CDR2 SAAADI. The CDR3 length is 14 residues. Trimming took off 7 bases at V and 4 bases at J, with 16 bases between the two ends.

The chain carries TRBV5-1 and TRBJ2-7; TRBD2 is a possible D gene (6 bases). This CDR3 comprises 15 residues. Trimming took 7 bases from V and 2 from J, leaving 19 bases between them. Germline assignment: CDR1 SGHRS and CDR2 YFSETQ. This chain's CDR3 is CASSPGDSRPYEQYF. The CDR3 DNA reads TGCGCCAGCTCCCCGGGGGACTCACGTCCCTACGAGCAGTACTTC.

The J gene is TRBJ2-2, the V gene TRBV19; D perhaps matches TRBD1 (7 bases). This CDR3 region has 14 residues. V lost 8 bases and J 3 bases, leaving 13 bases between the germline ends. The germline V gene has CDR1 LNHDA and CDR2 SQIVND (reference sequence). The CDR3 region has the DNA TGTGCCAGTTCAGGGGGGTCGGACACCGGGGAGCTGTTTTTT. It encodes CASSGGSDTGELFF.